These T cell receptor beta chains were read from a single sample in a study of cytomegalovirus exposure and HLA in healthy donors. The repertoire was sequenced with immunoSEQ multiplex PCR; TCRdb's copy has only in-frame clones and lacks some. Among 120,000 or so clones listed, roughly 70% were seen once. Sample: PBMCs. These receptors all come from a man aged 25 to 40 in good health and CMV-seronegative. Both conserved end residues are part of each CDR3. Each record gives: D gene, J gene, V gene, clone size, CDR3 protein, CDR3 DNA. A D gene is named only where the DNA matches it firmly. Size is omitted from some rows. Given values are once, few, many or a class for expanded clones.

>-|TRBJ2-3|TRBV27|few
CASSLRQGFSDTQYF
TGTGCCAGCAGTTTAAGGCAGGGGTTTTCAGATACGCAGTATTTT
>TRBD1|TRBJ1-2|TRBV27|-
CASSSDTGGGYGYTF
TGTGCCAGCAGTTCCGATACAGGGGGCGGGTATGGCTACACCTTC
>TRBD1|TRBJ2-3|TRBV27|-
CASRPGQGVVADTQYF
TGTGCCAGCAGGCCGGGACAGGGGGTAGTAGCAGATACGCAGTATTTT
>-|TRBJ1-2|TRBV28|-
CASSSQGRDNYGYTF
TGTGCCAGCAGTTCCCAGGGAAGAGACAACTATGGCTACACCTTC
>-|TRBJ2-2|TRBV11-2|-
CASSLDSFWEENTGELFF
TGTGCCAGCAGCTTAGATTCTTTCTGGGAGGAAAACACCGGGGAGCTGTTTTTT
>TRBD1|TRBJ1-2|TRBV6-5|few
CASRRQGGYTF
TGTGCCAGCAGACGACAGGGTGGCTACACCTTC
>TRBD1|TRBJ2-5|TRBV5-6|-
CASSSRQGAGETQYF
TGTGCCAGCAGCTCAAGACAGGGGGCGGGGGAGACCCAGTACTTC
>-|TRBJ2-7|TRBV9|few
CASSSGILRSEQYF
TGTGCCAGCAGCTCAGGGATACTGCGCTCCGAGCAGTACTTC
>TRBD2|TRBJ2-3|TRBV11-2|-
CASSRFLAGRGTDTQYF
TGTGCCAGCAGCCGATTTCTAGCGGGGAGGGGCACAGATACGCAGTATTTT
>TRBD1|TRBJ1-2|TRBV2|-
CASGEQGVDYGYTF
TGTGCCAGCGGAGAACAGGGGGTCGACTATGGCTACACCTTC
>TRBD1|TRBJ1-4|TRBV4-3|-
CASSRRDSPRDGGRKTVF
TGCGCCAGCAGCCGCAGGGACAGTCCGAGAGATGGGGGGAGAAAAACTGTTTTT
>-|TRBJ1-5|TRBV7-8|few
CASSLFSQGNQPQHF
TGTGCCAGCAGCCTCTTCTCCCAGGGAAATCAGCCCCAGCATTTT
>TRBD1|TRBJ1-5|TRBV28|-
CASSFPLQGSNQPQHF
TGTGCCAGCAGTTTTCCTCTACAGGGGAGCAATCAGCCCCAGCATTTT
>TRBD2|TRBJ2-2|TRBV19|-
CASSIMAGGFAGELFF
TGTGCCAGTAGTATAATGGCGGGGGGGTTTGCCGGGGAGCTGTTTTTT
>-|TRBJ2-1|TRBV5-1|-
CASSPDGGGIGEQFF
TGCGCCAGCAGCCCGGATGGGGGGGGCATCGGTGAGCAGTTCTTC
>-|TRBJ2-1|TRBV2|-
CASKAGSEQFF
TGTGCCAGCAAGGCAGGTAGTGAGCAGTTCTTC
>-|TRBJ2-5|TRBV23-1|-
CASSQTDTHPSAGYF
TGCGCCAGCAGTCAAACGGACACCCATCCCTCCGCTGGGTACTTC
>-|TRBJ2-7|TRBV5-1|-
CASSSFRGYEQYF
TGCGCCAGCAGCTCTTTCAGGGGCTACGAGCAGTACTTC
>-|TRBJ2-5|TRBV9|once
CASSVANTWETQYF
TGTGCCAGCAGCGTTGCCAATACTTGGGAGACCCAGTACTTC
>-|TRBJ2-3|TRBV5-1|-
CASSFDRDTQYF
TGCGCCAGCAGCTTCGACAGGGATACGCAGTATTTT
>TRBD1|TRBJ2-7|TRBV10-3|-
CAISDPTGKRFDEQYF
TGTGCCATCAGTGATCCGACAGGGAAGCGTTTCGACGAGCAGTACTTC
>TRBD1|TRBJ1-4|TRBV5-1|once
CASSDTSGTEELFF
TGCGCCAGCAGCGACACGTCCGGGACAGAAGAACTGTTTTTT
>-|TRBJ1-3|TRBV11-2|-
CASSFFGSGNTIYF
TGTGCCAGCAGCTTTTTCGGCTCTGGAAACACCATATATTTT
>TRBD1|TRBJ1-2|TRBV6-4|-
CASSDDPTGGDGYTF
TGTGCCAGCAGTGACGATCCGACAGGGGGGGATGGCTACACCTTC
>-|TRBJ2-1|TRBV19|-
CASGANTYNEQFF
TGTGCCAGTGGAGCGAACACCTACAATGAGCAGTTCTTC
>-|TRBJ2-5|TRBV4-3|-
CASSQRGETQYF
TGCGCCAGCAGCCAACGGGGTGAGACCCAGTACTTC
>-|TRBJ1-2|TRBV18|few
CASSELGQIYGYTF
TGTGCCAGCTCAGAACTTGGGCAGATCTATGGCTACACCTTC
>TRBD1|TRBJ2-7|TRBV29-1|-
CSVGQGLSYEQYF
TGCAGCGTCGGACAGGGACTTTCCTACGAGCAGTACTTC
>TRBD2|TRBJ2-1|TRBV4-2|once
CASSPRDSGGAADEQFF
TGTGCCAGCAGCCCGAGAGATAGCGGGGGGGCAGCAGATGAGCAGTTCTTC
>-|TRBJ2-7|TRBV11-2|-
CASSLGGLGYEQYF
TGTGCCAGCAGCTTAGGGGGACTCGGCTACGAGCAGTACTTC
>TRBD2|TRBJ2-5|TRBV12-5|-
CASGLVTSGGALTGETQYF
TGTGCTAGTGGTTTGGTTACTAGCGGGGGGGCCTTAACGGGAGAGACCCAGTACTTC
>-|TRBJ2-5|TRBV4-2|-
CASSQTSRAQETQYF
TGTGCCAGCAGCCAAACTAGTAGGGCACAAGAGACCCAGTACTTC
>TRBD1|TRBJ2-7|TRBV2|-
CASSPGTASYEQYF
TGTGCCAGCAGTCCCGGGACAGCCTCCTACGAGCAGTACTTC
>-|TRBJ1-2|TRBV30|-
CACEVGGYGYTF
TGTGCCTGCGAGGTAGGCGGATATGGCTACACCTTC
>TRBD1|TRBJ1-1|TRBV7-2|-
CASSAGGYGEAFF
TGTGCCAGCAGCGCAGGGGGCTATGGTGAAGCTTTCTTT
>-|TRBJ2-2|TRBV4-1|-
CASSLGGRHTGELFF
TGCGCCAGCAGCCTAGGAGGGAGGCACACCGGGGAGCTGTTTTTT
>TRBD1|TRBJ1-6|TRBV4-1|-
CASSHGTGAISPLHF
TGCGCCAGCAGCCATGGGACAGGGGCCATCTCACCCCTCCACTTT
>-|TRBJ1-5|TRBV27|-
CASSLRLSNQPQHF
TGTGCCAGCAGTCTCAGACTTAGCAATCAGCCCCAGCATTTT
>-|TRBJ2-7|TRBV4-3|-
CASSQDTEAAEEQYF
TGCGCCAGCAGCCAAGATACTGAGGCAGCAGAAGAGCAGTACTTC
>-|TRBJ1-1|TRBV19|many
CASSIVGGTEAFF
TGTGCCAGTAGTATAGTAGGGGGAACTGAAGCTTTCTTT
>TRBD1|TRBJ2-2|TRBV4-1|-
CASSRGQGANTGELFF
TGCGCCAGCAGCCGAGGACAGGGGGCAAACACCGGGGAGCTGTTTTTT
>-|TRBJ1-2|TRBV7-8|-
CASSPLPRSDYGYTF
TGTGCCAGCAGCCCCCTGCCCCGGAGCGACTATGGCTACACCTTC
>-|TRBJ2-7|TRBV2|few
CASSSEGVHEQYF
TGTGCCAGCAGTTCAGAAGGGGTCCACGAGCAGTACTTC
>-|TRBJ1-5|TRBV30|-
CAWSNAHREGISNQPQHF
TGTGCCTGGAGTAACGCCCACAGGGAGGGGATTAGCAATCAGCCCCAGCATTTT
>-|TRBJ2-1|TRBV9|-
CASSVVAGRYNEQFF
TGTGCCAGCAGCGTAGTAGCAGGGCGTTACAATGAGCAGTTCTTC
>-|TRBJ1-5|TRBV2|few
CASSPGLTNQPQHF
TGTGCCAGCAGCCCGGGACTTACCAATCAGCCCCAGCATTTT
>TRBD1|TRBJ2-3|TRBV10-3|-
CAISFQQGALPDTQYF
TGTGCCATCAGCTTTCAACAGGGGGCGCTCCCAGATACGCAGTATTTT
>TRBD2|TRBJ2-2|TRBV5-1|-
CASSPGGANTGELFF
TGCGCCAGCAGCCCCGGGGGGGCCAACACCGGGGAACTGTTTTTT
>-|TRBJ2-7|TRBV6-6|few
CASSYQGQSYEQYF
TGTGCCAGCAGTTACCAAGGACAGTCCTACGAGCAGTACTTC
>TRBD1|TRBJ2-1|TRBV5-1|-
CASSLGQGINEQFF
TGCGCCAGCAGCTTGGGACAGGGGATCAATGAGCAGTTCTTC
>-|TRBJ2-3|TRBV11-3|-
CASSLRAGSVSDTQYF
TGTGCCAGCAGCCTCCGGGCGGGTTCCGTTTCAGATACGCAGTATTTT
>-|TRBJ1-2|TRBV5-6|-
CASSAARGSGGYTF
TGTGCCAGCAGCGCGGCGCGGGGTTCGGGTGGCTACACCTTC
>-|TRBJ1-1|TRBV23-1|few
CASTGVVGTEAFF
TGCGCCAGCACGGGAGTGGTGGGCACTGAAGCTTTCTTT
>-|TRBJ2-7|TRBV19|-
CASSIGAGRSYEQYF
TGTGCCAGTAGTATTGGCGCAGGGAGGTCCTACGAGCAGTACTTC
>-|TRBJ2-5|TRBV15|few
CATSGNRVQTQYF
TGTGCCACCAGCGGAAACAGGGTGCAGACCCAGTACTTC
>TRBD2|TRBJ2-2|TRBV4-2|-
CASSQGLTSGGPPGELFF
TGTGCCAGCAGCCAAGGGCTGACTAGCGGGGGGCCCCCCGGGGAGCTGTTTTTT
>-|TRBJ1-1|TRBV5-6|-
CASGSDSRGTEAFF
TGTGCCAGCGGGTCGGACAGCCGTGGCACTGAAGCTTTCTTT
>-|TRBJ1-1|TRBV6-1|-
CASSGGRAPLNTEAFF
TGTGCCAGCAGTGGGGGCAGGGCGCCACTCAACACTGAAGCTTTCTTT
>TRBD1|TRBJ1-5|TRBV6-6|-
CASSYSQGSNQPQHF
TGTGCCAGCAGTTACTCACAGGGGAGCAATCAGCCCCAGCATTTT